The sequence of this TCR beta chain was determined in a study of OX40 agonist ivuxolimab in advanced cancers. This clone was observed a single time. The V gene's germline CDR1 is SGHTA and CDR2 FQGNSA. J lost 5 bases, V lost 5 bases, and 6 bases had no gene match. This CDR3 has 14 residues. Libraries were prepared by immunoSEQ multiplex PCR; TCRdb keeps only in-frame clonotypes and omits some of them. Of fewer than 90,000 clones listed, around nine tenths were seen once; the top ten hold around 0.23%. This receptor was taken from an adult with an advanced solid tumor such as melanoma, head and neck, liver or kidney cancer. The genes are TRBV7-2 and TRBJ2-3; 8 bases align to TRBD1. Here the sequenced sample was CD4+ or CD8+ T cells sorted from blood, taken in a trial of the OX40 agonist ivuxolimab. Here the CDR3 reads CASSIGQGIDTQYF. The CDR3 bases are TGTGCCAGCAGCATCGGACAGGGAATAGATACGCAGTATTTT.